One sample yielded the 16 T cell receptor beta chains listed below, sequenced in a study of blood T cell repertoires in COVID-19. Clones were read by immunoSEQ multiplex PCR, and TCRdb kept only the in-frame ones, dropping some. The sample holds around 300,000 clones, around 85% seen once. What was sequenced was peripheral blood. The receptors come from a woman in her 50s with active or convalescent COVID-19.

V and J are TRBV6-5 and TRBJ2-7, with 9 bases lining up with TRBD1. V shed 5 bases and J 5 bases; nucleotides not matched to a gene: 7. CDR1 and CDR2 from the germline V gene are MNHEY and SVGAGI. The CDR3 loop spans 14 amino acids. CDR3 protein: CASSHRDRVDEQYF. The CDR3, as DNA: TGTGCCAGCAGTCACCGGGACAGGGTTGACGAGCAGTACTTC.

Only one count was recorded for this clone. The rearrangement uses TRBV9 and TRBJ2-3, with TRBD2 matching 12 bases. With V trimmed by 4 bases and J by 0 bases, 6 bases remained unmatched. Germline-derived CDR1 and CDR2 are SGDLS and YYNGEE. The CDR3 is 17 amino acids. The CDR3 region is CASSSRTSGVSTDTQYF. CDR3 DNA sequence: TGTGCCAGCAGCAGTCGGACTAGCGGGGTGAGCACAGATACGCAGTATTTT.

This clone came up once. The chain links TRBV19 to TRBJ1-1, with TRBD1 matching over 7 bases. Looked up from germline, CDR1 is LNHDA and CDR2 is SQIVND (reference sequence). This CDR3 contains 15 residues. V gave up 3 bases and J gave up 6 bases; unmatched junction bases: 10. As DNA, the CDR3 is TGTGCCAGTAGTATGGGGGACAGAAGGATCGCTGAAGCTTTCTTT. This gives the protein CASSMGDRRIAEAFF.

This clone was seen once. The CDR3 spells CASGQVTNTEAFF. CDR3 coding DNA: TGCGCCAGCGGCCAGGTTACGAACACTGAAGCTTTCTTT. This chain joins TRBV5-1 and TRBJ1-1; no clear D gene. The CDR3 length is 13 residues. The germline V and J ends were trimmed by 7 bases and 1 base, with 11 bases remaining between them. Per the germline V gene, CDR1 is SGHRS and CDR2 is YFSETQ. Variable domain in full (rest from reference TRBV5-1 and TRBJ1-1): KAGVTQTPRYLIKTRGQQVTLSCSPISGHRSVSWYQQTPGQGLQFLFEYFSETQRNKGNFPGRFSGRQFSNSRSEMNVSTLELGDSALYLCASGQVTNTEAFFGQGTRLTVV.

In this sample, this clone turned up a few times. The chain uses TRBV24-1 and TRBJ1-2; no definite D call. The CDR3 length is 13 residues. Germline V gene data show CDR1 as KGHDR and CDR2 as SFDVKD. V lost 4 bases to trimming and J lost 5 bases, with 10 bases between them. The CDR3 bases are TGTGCCACCAGTGAACCAGGCTCATATGGCTACACCTTC. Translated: CATSEPGSYGYTF.

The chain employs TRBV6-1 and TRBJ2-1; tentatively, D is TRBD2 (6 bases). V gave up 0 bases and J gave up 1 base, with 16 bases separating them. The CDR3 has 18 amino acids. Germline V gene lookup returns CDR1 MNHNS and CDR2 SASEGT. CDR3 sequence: CASSEAVLLAFSYNEQFF. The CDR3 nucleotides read TGTGCCAGCAGTGAAGCGGTCCTACTAGCATTTTCCTACAATGAGCAGTTCTTC.

This CDR3 is CASSLGGLEQFF. CDR3 DNA: TGTGCCAGCAGTTTGGGGGGGCTCGAGCAGTTCTTC. The rearrangement uses TRBV6-5 and TRBJ2-1; D possibly corresponds to TRBD2 (7 bases). The CDR3 totals 12 residues. Per germline, CDR1 MNHEY and CDR2 SVGAGI. Trimming stripped 4 bases from V and 10 bases from J, with 11 bases between.

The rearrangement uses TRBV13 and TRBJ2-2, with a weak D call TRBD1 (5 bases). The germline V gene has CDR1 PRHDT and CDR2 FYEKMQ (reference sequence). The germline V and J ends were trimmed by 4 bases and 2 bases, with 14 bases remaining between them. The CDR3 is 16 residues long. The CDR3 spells CASSSGSYRNTGELFF. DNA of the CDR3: TGTGCCAGCAGCTCAGGGTCCTACAGAAACACCGGGGAGCTGTTTTTT.

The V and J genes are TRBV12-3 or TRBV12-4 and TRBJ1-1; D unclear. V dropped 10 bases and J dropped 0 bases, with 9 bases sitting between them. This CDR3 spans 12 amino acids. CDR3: CATKRLNTEAFF. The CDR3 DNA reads TGTGCCACCAAGAGGCTGAACACTGAAGCTTTCTTT.

CDR3 nucleotides: TGTGCCAGCAGCTCGACGGCCGGGGTCCTCGATTATACGCAGTATTTT. Its translation is CASSSTAGVLDYTQYF. The J gene is TRBJ2-3, the V gene TRBV11-2; maybe TRBD2 (5 bases). V lost 4 bases to trimming and J lost 7 bases, with 21 bases between them. Germline lookup yields CDR1 SGHAT and CDR2 FQNNGV. The CDR3 is 16 amino acids. Supplemented by reference TRBV11-2 and TRBJ2-3, the full variable domain reads EAGVAQSPRYKIIEKRQSVAFWCNPISGHATLYWYQQILGQGPKLLIQFQNNGVVDDSQLPKDRFSAERLKGVDSTLKIQPAKLEDSAVYLCASSSTAGVLDYTQYFGPGTRLTVL.

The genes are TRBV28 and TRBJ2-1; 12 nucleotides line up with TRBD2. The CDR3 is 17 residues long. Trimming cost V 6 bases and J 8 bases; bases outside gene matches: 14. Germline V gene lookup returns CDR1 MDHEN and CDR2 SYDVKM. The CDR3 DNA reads TGTGCCAGCAGACGATACCCCCGGGGACTAGCGGGCGATGAGCAGTTCTTC. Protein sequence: CASRRYPRGLAGDEQFF.

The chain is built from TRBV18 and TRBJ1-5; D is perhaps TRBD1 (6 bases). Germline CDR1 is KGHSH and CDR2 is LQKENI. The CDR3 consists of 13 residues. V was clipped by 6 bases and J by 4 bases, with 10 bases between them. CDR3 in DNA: TGTGCCAGCTCCTCTGACAGGAATCAGCCCCAGCATTTT. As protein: CASSSDRNQPQHF.

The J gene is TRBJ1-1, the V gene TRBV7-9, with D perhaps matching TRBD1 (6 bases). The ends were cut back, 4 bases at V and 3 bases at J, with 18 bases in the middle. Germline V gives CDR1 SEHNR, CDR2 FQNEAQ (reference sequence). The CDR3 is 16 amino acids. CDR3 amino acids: CASSSPFPGVDTEAFF. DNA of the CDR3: TGTGCCAGCAGCTCCCCATTCCCAGGGGTGGACACTGAAGCTTTCTTT.

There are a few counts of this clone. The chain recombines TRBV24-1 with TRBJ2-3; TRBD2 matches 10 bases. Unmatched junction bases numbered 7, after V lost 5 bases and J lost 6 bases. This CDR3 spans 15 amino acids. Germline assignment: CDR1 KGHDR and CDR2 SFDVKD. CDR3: CATSGLAGGPDTQYF. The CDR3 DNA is TGTGCCACCAGTGGATTAGCGGGAGGTCCGGATACGCAGTATTTT.

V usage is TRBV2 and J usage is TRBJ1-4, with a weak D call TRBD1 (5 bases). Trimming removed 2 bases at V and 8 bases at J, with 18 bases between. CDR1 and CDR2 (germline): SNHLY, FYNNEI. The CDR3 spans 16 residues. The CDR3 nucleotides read TGTGCCAGCAGTGAATTCCAACGTGAGACAGCCGAAAAACTGTTTTTT. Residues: CASSEFQRETAEKLFF. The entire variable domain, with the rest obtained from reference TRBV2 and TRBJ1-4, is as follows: EPEVTQTPSHQVTQMGQEVILRCVPISNHLYFYWYRQILGQKVEFLVSFYNNEISEKSEIFDDQFSVERPDGSNFTLKIRSTKLEDSAMYFCASSEFQRETAEKLFFGSGTQLSVL.

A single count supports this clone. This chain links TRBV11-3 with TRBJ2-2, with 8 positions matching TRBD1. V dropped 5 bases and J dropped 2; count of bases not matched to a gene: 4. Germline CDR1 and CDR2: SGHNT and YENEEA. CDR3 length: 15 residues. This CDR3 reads CASSTGQANTGELFF. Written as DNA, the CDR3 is TGTGCCAGCAGCACGGGACAGGCTAACACCGGGGAGCTGTTTTTT. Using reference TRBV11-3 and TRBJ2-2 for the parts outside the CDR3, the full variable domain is EAGVVQSPRYKIIEKKQPVAFWCNPISGHNTLYWYLQNLGQGPELLIRYENEEAVDDSQLPKDRFSAERLKGVDSTLKIQPAELGDSAVYLCASSTGQANTGELFFGEGSRLTVL.